The present entry profiles one TCR beta chain with its context. Its antigen is still unknown. The sample is drawn from a study of cytomegalovirus exposure and HLA in healthy donors. V lost 2 bases and J 3 bases, leaving 8 bases between the germline ends. Germline assignment: CDR1 LGHNA and CDR2 YNFKEQ. This CDR3 is 13 amino acids long. PCR employed 60 Vbeta and 13 Jbeta primers. TCRdb's copy holds only in-frame clones and misses some; the assay was immunoSEQ multiplex PCR. The sample includes over 20,000 clones, more than 75% of them seen just once. Study-wide results and limits: In a later analysis, V- and J-gene trimming of beta chains associated with a DCLRE1C missense variant, replicated independently.

The sample was PBMCs. The gene calls are TRBV4-2 and TRBJ2-7; possibly TRBD1 for D (5 bases). This receptor was taken from a male donor in good health and CMV-seronegative. As DNA, the CDR3 is TGTGCCAGCAGCCAATCCGACAGCTACGAGCAGTACTTC. Amino acid sequence: CASSQSDSYEQYF.